This T cell receptor beta chain emerged from a study of tumor-infiltrating lymphocytes in primary liver carcinoma. Across the whole study: Patients were both men and women, whose ages ran from 30 to 69 years.

Germline V gene data show CDR1 as MNHNS and CDR2 as SASEGT. This CDR3 has 13 residues. Reverse transcription of 500 ng total RNA with a constant-region primer produced TCR beta cDNA. Libraries of TCR beta came from three nested multiplex PCR rounds with slightly modified ARM-PCR. Rounds one and two of PCR, each of roughly 10 cycles, were primed with TRBV1-TRBV30 forward primers and a C-beta reverse primer. MiXCR was run by TCRdb on the multiplex PCR reads, yielding one entry per CDR3 protein. The sample contains under 130,000 distinct CDR3 sequences, 80% to 85% of which appear only once. Comment on this clonotype: Its antigen is as yet unknown. An end of the junction does not agree with germline; a read error may underlie this.

Unsorted bulk tissue, about 19-30 mg of it, served as the source for co-extraction of RNA and DNA. Study results and limitations: It was in tumors, not blood, that the top-250-clone fraction was significantly higher (p = 0.039).

The specimen sequenced was liver tumor tissue from sampling region 3. Subset described: tumor region T3, left-lateral pole. This chain connects TRBV6-1 to TRBJ1-1; D gene ambiguous. This clonotype was sampled from a man in his forties or fifties with primary liver carcinoma and hepatitis B virus infection. In DNA, the CDR3 is TGTGCCAGCAGCGATGGTAGGAACACTGAAGCTTGCTTT. Its protein is CASSDGRNTEACF.